This T cell receptor beta chain was observed in a study of T-cell memory formation after mild COVID-19. About the study: Clusters of TCRs were largely donor specific.

cDNA libraries for TCR alpha and TCR beta, carrying sample barcodes and UMIs, came from 5'RACE with constant-segment primers. TCRdb fed the 5' RACE reads into MiXCR, producing one record per CDR3 protein. In the table there are tens of thousands of distinct CDR3 sequences, around 15% of which are singletons. CDR1 is SGHAT and CDR2 is FQNNGV in the germline V gene. Between the trimmed V and J ends, which lost 3 bases and 5 bases, there was a span of 11 bases. The CDR3 covers 14 residues. V is TRBV11-2 and J is TRBJ2-1; TRBD1 is a possible D gene (5 bases). The source material was PBMCs or a T cell subset sorted from them (not recorded which). The clonotype comes from a young man who had mild COVID-19 (a few samples of this study predate the infection). Cell type and time point are not known. The CDR3 coding sequence is TGTGCCAGCAGCTTTCAGGGAACCCACAATGAGCAGTTCTTC. As protein: CASSFQGTHNEQFF.